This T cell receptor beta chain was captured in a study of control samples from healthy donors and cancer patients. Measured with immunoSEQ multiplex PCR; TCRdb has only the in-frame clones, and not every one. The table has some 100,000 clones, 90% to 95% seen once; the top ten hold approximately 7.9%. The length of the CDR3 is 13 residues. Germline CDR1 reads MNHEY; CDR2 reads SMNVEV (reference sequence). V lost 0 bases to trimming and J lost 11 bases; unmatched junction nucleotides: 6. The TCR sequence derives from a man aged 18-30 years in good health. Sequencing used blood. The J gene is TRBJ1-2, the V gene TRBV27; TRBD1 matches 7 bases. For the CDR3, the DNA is TGTGCCAGCAGTTTATCAGGGGACAGTTGGTACACCTTC. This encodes CASSLSGDSWYTF.